This T cell receptor beta chain was documented in a study of T-cell reconstitution after alpha-beta-depleted transplantation in children. Unique molecular identifiers were used in preparing the TCRbeta library. TCRdb processed the PCR reads anew with MiXCR; each CDR3 protein has one entry. This table holds more than 60,000 distinct CDR3 sequences, about 7.3% found once. This clonotype occurred many times. The TCR was taken from a human donor who donated a stem cell graft to a child with acute lymphoblastic leukemia. Sequenced material: PBMCs from the stem cell graft donor, taken from the stem cell graft.

In nucleotides, the CDR3 is TGCAGTGCACATGACCAGGGCGGGGGTGGTCAGAATGAGCAGTTCTTC. Translated: CSAHDQGGGGQNEQFF. This sequence joins TRBV20-1 and TRBJ2-1; 7 bases align to TRBD2. Trimming cost V 6 bases and J 7 bases; bases outside gene matches: 18. This CDR3 is built from 16 residues. Germline-derived CDR1 and CDR2 are DFQATT and SNEGSKA (reference sequence).